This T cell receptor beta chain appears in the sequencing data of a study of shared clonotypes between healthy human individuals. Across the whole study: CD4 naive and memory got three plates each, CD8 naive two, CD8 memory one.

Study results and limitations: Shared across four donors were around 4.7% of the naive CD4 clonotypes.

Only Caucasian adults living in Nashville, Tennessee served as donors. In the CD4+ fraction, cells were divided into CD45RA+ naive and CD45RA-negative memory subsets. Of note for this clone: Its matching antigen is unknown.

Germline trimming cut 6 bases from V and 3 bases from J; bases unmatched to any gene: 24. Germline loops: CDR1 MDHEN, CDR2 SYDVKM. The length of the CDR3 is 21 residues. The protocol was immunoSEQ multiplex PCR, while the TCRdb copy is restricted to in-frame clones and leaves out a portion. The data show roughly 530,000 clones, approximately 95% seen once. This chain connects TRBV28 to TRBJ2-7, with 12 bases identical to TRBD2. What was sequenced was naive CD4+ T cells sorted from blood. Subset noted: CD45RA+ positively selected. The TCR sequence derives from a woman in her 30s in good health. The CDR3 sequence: CASRGIRKASGRAGIGYEQYF. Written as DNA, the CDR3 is TGTGCCAGCAGGGGGATTCGCAAGGCTAGCGGGAGGGCTGGGATTGGCTACGAGCAGTACTTC. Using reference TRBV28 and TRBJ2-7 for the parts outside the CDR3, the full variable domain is DVKVTQSSRYLVKRTGEKVFLECVQDMDHENMFWYRQDPGLGLRLIYFSYDVKMKEKGDIPEGYSVSREKKERFSLILESASTNQTSMYLCASRGIRKASGRAGIGYEQYFGPGTRLTVT.